Below, 19 T cell receptor beta chains from the same sample are listed, as sequenced in a study of identical twins' blood T cells. TCRdb re-called the 5' RACE reads with MiXCR, one entry per CDR3 protein. The sample shows 400,000 or so distinct CDR3 sequences, around 30% of them seen only once. The specimen was PBMCs. The receptor source for this set is a woman aged 18-49 years in good health.

A single count supports this clonotype. Given a much more abundant clone one base away, this may be a read error. The chain joins TRBV29-1 to TRBJ1-1, with D hard to call. The CDR3 runs to 10 residues. Germline CDR1 and CDR2: SQVTM and ANQGSEA. The CDR3 loop is CSAWHTEAFF. CDR3 sequence (DNA): TGCAGTGCCTGGCACACTGAAGCTTTCTTT. The full variable domain, in which reference TRBV29-1 and TRBJ1-1 provide the parts outside the CDR3, is SAVISQKPSRDICQRGTSLTIQCQVDSQVTMMFWYRQQPGQSLTLIATANQGSEATYESGFVIDKFPISRPNLTFSTLTVSNMSPEDSSIYLCSAWHTEAFFGQGTRLTVV.

The gene calls are TRBV19 and TRBJ2-5, with 8 nucleotides matching TRBD1. The V gene end was trimmed by 7 bases and the J gene end by 4 bases; junction bases not matched to a gene: 14. The CDR3 spans 16 residues. From germline, CDR1 is LNHDA and CDR2 SQIVND (reference sequence). The CDR3 DNA reads as TGTGCCAGTAATATCACCCGGGGACAGGTGAGAGAGACCCAGTACTTC. It yields the protein CASNITRGQVRETQYF.

The rearrangement links TRBV20-1 to TRBJ1-1; no clear D. Trimming took off 2 bases at V and 4 bases at J, with 11 bases between the two ends. In germline, CDR1 is DFQATT, CDR2 SNEGSKA (reference sequence). The CDR3 extends over 13 amino acids. This chain's CDR3 is CSARYTKGTEAFF. For the CDR3, the DNA is TGCAGTGCTAGATATACCAAGGGCACTGAAGCTTTCTTT.

This clonotype was found many times. This chain uses TRBV29-1 with TRBJ2-1; tentative D call: TRBD2 (5 bases). The V end was cut by 5 bases, the J end by 8 bases, with 7 bases between. This CDR3 is built from 10 residues. Germline CDR1 reads SQVTM; CDR2 reads ANQGSEA. The CDR3 loop is CSVQLDEQFF. DNA of the CDR3: TGCAGCGTTCAACTAGATGAGCAGTTCTTC.

This rearrangement joins TRBV20-1 to TRBJ1-4; no clear D gene. Looked up from germline, CDR1 is DFQATT and CDR2 is SNEGSKA (reference sequence). Trimming removed 1 base at V and 3 bases at J, with 12 bases between. The CDR3 length is 15 residues. CDR3 sequence reads: CSARAGSRANEKLFF. CDR3 nucleotide sequence: TGCAGTGCTAGAGCTGGTTCGCGGGCTAATGAAAAACTGTTTTTT.

CDR3 amino acids: CASSEPRGGTDTQYF. CDR3 DNA: TGTGCCAGCAGTGAACCCCGGGGGGGCACAGATACGCAGTATTTT. This rearrangement joins TRBV2 to TRBJ2-3; 7 bases map to TRBD2. This CDR3 comprises 15 residues. The junction had 3 bases not matched to a gene; V was cut back by 2 bases and J by 1 base. The V gene's germline CDR1 is SNHLY and CDR2 FYNNEI.

There are a few counts of this clonotype. The chain couples TRBV3-1 to TRBJ2-7, with D possibly matching TRBD2 (5 bases). Germline V lookup: CDR1 LGHDT, CDR2 YNNKEL (reference sequence). This CDR3 spans 14 amino acids. V lost 4 bases to trimming and J lost 2 bases, with 12 bases between them. In nucleotides, the CDR3 is TGTGCCAGCAGCCCGACTGACGGGACCTACGAGCAGTACTTC. Protein sequence: CASSPTDGTYEQYF.

This chain links TRBV5-1 with TRBJ1-2; D is unclear. The V gene's germline CDR1 is SGHRS and CDR2 YFSETQ. V was trimmed by 0 bases and J by 8 bases, leaving 8 bases between them. CDR3 length: 12 residues. Here the CDR3 reads CASSLESRGYTF. The CDR3 DNA reads as TGCGCCAGCAGCTTGGAATCGAGGGGCTACACCTTC.

This clonotype was picked up a small number of times. V gene TRBV12-3 or TRBV12-4 combines with J gene TRBJ2-1; TRBD2 aligns across 7 bases. The CDR3 has 13 amino acids. V gave up 6 bases and J gave up 2 bases; unmatched junction bases: 1. CDR3 DNA: TGTGCCAGCAGGGGAGGGGCCTACAATGAGCAGTTCTTC. Protein sequence: CASRGGAYNEQFF.

The chain joins TRBV28 to TRBJ1-6; D remains unclear. Germline loops: CDR1 MDHEN, CDR2 SYDVKM. The V and J ends lost 7 bases and 3 bases respectively, with 16 bases between them. This CDR3 spans 16 amino acids. This chain's CDR3 is CASISGSRNYNSPLHF. The DNA for the CDR3 is TGTGCCAGCATCTCGGGATCCCGAAACTATAATTCACCCCTCCACTTT.

This chain connects TRBV9 to TRBJ2-3; TRBD2 matches at 8 bases. The CDR3 totals 18 residues. Trimming removed 0 bases from V and 0 bases from J; junction bases left unmatched: 9. CDR1 SGDLS and CDR2 YYNGEE come from the germline V gene. CDR3 residues: CASSVAAGGLTSTDTQYF. Here the CDR3 DNA reads TGTGCCAGCAGCGTAGCGGCGGGGGGCCTTACTAGCACAGATACGCAGTATTTT.

This clonotype was observed at least ten times. CDR3 coding DNA: TGTGCCAGCAGCTTAGTCGGACATCCCTACGAGCAGTACTTC. It codes for CASSLVGHPYEQYF. The V call is TRBV11-3, the J call TRBJ2-7, with TRBD1 as a possible D gene (5 bases). V lost 1 base and J lost 2, with 9 bases in between. This CDR3 spans 14 amino acids. Germline V gene data show CDR1 as SGHNT and CDR2 as YENEEA. The full variable domain, its missing parts supplied by reference TRBV11-3 and TRBJ2-7, is EAGVVQSPRYKIIEKKQPVAFWCNPISGHNTLYWYLQNLGQGPELLIRYENEEAVDDSQLPKDRFSAERLKGVDSTLKIQPAELGDSAVYLCASSLVGHPYEQYFGPGTRLTVT.

The chain uses TRBV11-2 and TRBJ1-2; D not certain. CDR1 is SGHAT, CDR2 FQNNGV, per germline. The CDR3 has 14 amino acids. Between the trimmed V and J ends, which lost 0 bases and 5 bases, there was a span of 10 bases. This CDR3 is CASSLEARYYGYTF. CDR3 DNA sequence: TGTGCCAGCAGCTTAGAAGCACGGTATTATGGCTACACCTTC. Variable domain in full (rest from reference TRBV11-2 and TRBJ1-2): EAGVAQSPRYKIIEKRQSVAFWCNPISGHATLYWYQQILGQGPKLLIQFQNNGVVDDSQLPKDRFSAERLKGVDSTLKIQPAKLEDSAVYLCASSLEARYYGYTFGSGTRLTVV.

V usage is TRBV3-1 and J usage is TRBJ1-2, with a weak D call TRBD1 (6 bases). The CDR3 is 16 amino acids. The V end was cut by 0 bases, the J end by 5 bases, with 16 bases between. Germline V gives CDR1 LGHDT, CDR2 YNNKEL (reference sequence). Here the CDR3 reads CASSQDITGGGYGYTF. The CDR3 nucleotides read TGTGCCAGCAGCCAAGATATCACGGGGGGCGGGTATGGCTACACCTTC.

Written as DNA, the CDR3 is TGCGCCAGCAGTCCCCTGACAGTACAAGAGACCCAGTACTTC. As protein: CASSPLTVQETQYF. V and J are TRBV10-2 and TRBJ2-5, with a tentative D call TRBD1 (5 bases). Germline assignment: CDR1 WSHSY and CDR2 SAAADI. The V gene lost 5 bases and the J gene lost 2 bases, with 12 bases spanning the gap. CDR3 size: 14 residues.

This chain joins TRBV10-3 and TRBJ2-7; D uncertain. Germline CDR1 reads ENHRY; CDR2 reads SYGVKD. Trimming removed 10 bases at V and 3 bases at J, with 16 bases between. The CDR3 totals 13 residues. The chain's CDR3 is CATTGSLVYEQYF. CDR3 sequence (DNA): TGTGCCACCACGGGTAGTCTAGTCTACGAGCAGTACTTC.

This rearrangement joins TRBV7-9 to TRBJ1-5; TRBD1 might be the D (5 bases). Germline loops: CDR1 SEHNR, CDR2 FQNEAQ (reference sequence). CDR3 length: 15 amino acids. V shed 4 bases and J shed 0 bases, with 10 bases lying between them. In DNA, the CDR3 is TGTGCCAGCAGCTCCGGCAGGGATAGCAATCAGCCCCAGCATTTT. The encoded protein is CASSSGRDSNQPQHF.

Notes on this clonotype: One end of the junction does not line up with germline, which may come from a read error. This sequence joins TRBV12-3 or TRBV12-4 and TRBJ1-3, with unresolved D. This CDR3 is 12 amino acids long. The CDR3 is CASRDPGNIIYF. The CDR3, as DNA: TGTGCCAGCAGGGATCCCGGAAACATCATATATTTT.

The chain has TRBV13 and TRBJ2-1; 10 bases line up with TRBD2. The junction had 14 bases not matched to a gene; V was cut back by 4 bases and J by 8 bases. CDR3 length: 17 residues. Germline CDR1 reads PRHDT; CDR2 reads FYEKMQ (reference sequence). CDR3 nucleotide sequence: TGTGCCAGCAGCTCCCGGCTTAGCGGGAGGCTGAGGGATGAGCAGTTCTTC. Protein sequence: CASSSRLSGRLRDEQFF.